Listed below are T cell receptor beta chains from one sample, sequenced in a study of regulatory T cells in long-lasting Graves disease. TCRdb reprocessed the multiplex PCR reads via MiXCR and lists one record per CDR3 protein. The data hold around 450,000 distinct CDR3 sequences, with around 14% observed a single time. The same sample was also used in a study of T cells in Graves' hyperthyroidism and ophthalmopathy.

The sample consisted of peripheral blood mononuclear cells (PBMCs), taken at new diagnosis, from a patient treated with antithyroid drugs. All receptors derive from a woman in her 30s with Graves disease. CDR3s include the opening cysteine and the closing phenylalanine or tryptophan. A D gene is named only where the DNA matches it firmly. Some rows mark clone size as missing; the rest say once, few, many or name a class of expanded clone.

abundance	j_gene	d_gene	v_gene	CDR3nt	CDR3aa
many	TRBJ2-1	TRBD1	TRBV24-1	TGTGCCACCAGTGCTACTGGGGGGGGACAGGGTGGTATTGAGCAGTTCTTC	CATSATGGGQGGIEQFF
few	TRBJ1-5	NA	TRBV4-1	TGCGCCAGCAGCCAAGAAGCACGTGCGGGGAGCCTTCGCAATCAGCCCCAGCATTTT	CASSQEARAGSLRNQPQHF
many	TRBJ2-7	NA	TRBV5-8	TGTGCCAGCAGCACCACTGACAGGACCTACGAGCAGTACTTC	CASSTTDRTYEQYF
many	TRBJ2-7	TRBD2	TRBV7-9	TGTGCCAGCAGCTTAATAGCGGGAGAGCGTTACGAGCAGTACTTC	CASSLIAGERYEQYF
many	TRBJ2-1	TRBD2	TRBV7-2	TGTGCCAGCAGCTTACCCATAGCGGGAGGTGGCTACAATGAGCAGTTCTTC	CASSLPIAGGGYNEQFF
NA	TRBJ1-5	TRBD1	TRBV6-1	TGTGCCAGCCTTACCGACAGGGTTAATCAGCCCCAGCATTTT	CASLTDRVNQPQHF
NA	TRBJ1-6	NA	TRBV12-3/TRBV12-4	TGTGCCAGCAGTTTAGGGGGCAGCCCTTATGGGGGTTCACCCCTCCACTTT	CASSLGGSPYGGSPLHF
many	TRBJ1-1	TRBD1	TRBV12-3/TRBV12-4	TGTGCCAGCAACTTCAGGGGGGGTTGGACTGAAGCTTTCTTT	CASNFRGGWTEAFF
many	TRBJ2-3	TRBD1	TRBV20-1	TGCAGTGCCCCCGGGACAGGGGCATCAGATACGCAGTATTTT	CSAPGTGASDTQYF
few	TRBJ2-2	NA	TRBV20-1	TGCAGTGCTAGCTCCGACGGGGCGGGCGGGGAGCTGTTTTTT	CSASSDGAGGELFF
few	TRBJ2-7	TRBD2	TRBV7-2	TGTGCCAGCAGCCAATTTAGCGGGAGTTCCACCTACGAGCAGTACTTC	CASSQFSGSSTYEQYF
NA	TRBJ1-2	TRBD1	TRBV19	TGTGCCAGTACCCGGGACAGGGGGCGCGGGATCTATGGCTACACCTTC	CASTRDRGRGIYGYTF
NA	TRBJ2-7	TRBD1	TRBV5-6	TGTGCCAGCAGCCCCCTCGGAACAGGGGGTATATACTACGAGCAGTACTTC	CASSPLGTGGIYYEQYF
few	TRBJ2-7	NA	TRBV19	TGTGCCAGTTCTCGACAGGCTGCCTACGAGCAGTACTTC	CASSRQAAYEQYF
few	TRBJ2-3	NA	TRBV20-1	TGCAGTGCTAGAGACCCGCTAGCTGGCGGGATGACAGATACGCAGTATTTT	CSARDPLAGGMTDTQYF
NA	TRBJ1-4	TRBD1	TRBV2	TGTGCCAGCAGACTGGACAGGGGGGATGAAAAACTGTTTTTT	CASRLDRGDEKLFF
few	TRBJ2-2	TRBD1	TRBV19	TGTGCCAGTGGAAGGACAGGGTCGAACACCGGGGAGCTGTTTTTT	CASGRTGSNTGELFF
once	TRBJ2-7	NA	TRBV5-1	TGCGCCAGCAGCCACGAGGGGTGGGAGCAGTACTTC	CASSHEGWEQYF
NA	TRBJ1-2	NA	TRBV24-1	TGTGCCACCAGTGCCCGCGGACAGACCTATGGCTACACCTTC	CATSARGQTYGYTF
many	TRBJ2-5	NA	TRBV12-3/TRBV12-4	TGTGCCAGCAGAAGGGGGGGCGGAGAGACCCAGTACTTC	CASRRGGGETQYF
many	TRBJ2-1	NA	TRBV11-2	TGTGCCAGCAGCTTATATGGATCATACAATGAGCAGTTCTTC	CASSLYGSYNEQFF
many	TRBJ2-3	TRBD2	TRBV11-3	TGTGCCAGCAGCTTAGATCTCCCCCCCCCAGCGGGATATACGCAGTATTTT	CASSLDLPPPAGYTQYF
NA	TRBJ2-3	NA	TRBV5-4	TGTGCCAGCAGCTTTGAGGCGTTCCGGGGCACAGATACGCAGTATTTT	CASSFEAFRGTDTQYF